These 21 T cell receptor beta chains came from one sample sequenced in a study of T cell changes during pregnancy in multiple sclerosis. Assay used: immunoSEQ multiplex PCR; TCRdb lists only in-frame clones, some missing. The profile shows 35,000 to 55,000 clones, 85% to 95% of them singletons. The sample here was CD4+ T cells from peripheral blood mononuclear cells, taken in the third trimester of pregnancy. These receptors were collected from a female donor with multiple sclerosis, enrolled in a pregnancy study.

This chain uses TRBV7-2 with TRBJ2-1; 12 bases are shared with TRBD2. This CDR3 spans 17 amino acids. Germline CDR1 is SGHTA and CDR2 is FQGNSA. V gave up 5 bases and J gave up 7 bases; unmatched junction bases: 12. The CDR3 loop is CASSPQATSGSRNEQFF. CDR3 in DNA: TGTGCCAGCAGCCCCCAGGCGACTAGCGGGAGTAGGAATGAGCAGTTCTTC.

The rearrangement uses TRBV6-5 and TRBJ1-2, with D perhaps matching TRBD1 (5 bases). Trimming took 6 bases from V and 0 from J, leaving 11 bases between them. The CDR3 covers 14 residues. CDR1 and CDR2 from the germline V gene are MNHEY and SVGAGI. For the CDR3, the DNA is TGTGCCAGCAGAATCGCGGGACCTAACTATGGCTACACCTTC. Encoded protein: CASRIAGPNYGYTF.

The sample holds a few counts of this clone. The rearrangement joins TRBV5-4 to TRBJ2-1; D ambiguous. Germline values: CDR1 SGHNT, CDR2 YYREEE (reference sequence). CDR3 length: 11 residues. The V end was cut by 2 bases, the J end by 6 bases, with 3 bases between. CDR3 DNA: TGTGCCAGCAGCTTCGGCAATGAGCAGTTCTTC. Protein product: CASSFGNEQFF.

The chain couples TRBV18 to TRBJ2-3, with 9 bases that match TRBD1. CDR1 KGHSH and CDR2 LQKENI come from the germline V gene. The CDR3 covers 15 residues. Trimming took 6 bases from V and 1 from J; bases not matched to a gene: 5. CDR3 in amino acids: CASSSGQGRTDTQYF. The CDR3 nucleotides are TGTGCCAGCTCGTCTGGACAGGGGCGCACAGATACGCAGTATTTT.

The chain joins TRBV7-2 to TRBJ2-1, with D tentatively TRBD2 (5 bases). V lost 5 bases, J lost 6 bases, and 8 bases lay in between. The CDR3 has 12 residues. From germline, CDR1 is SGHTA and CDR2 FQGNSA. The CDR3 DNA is TGTGCCAGCAGCGCAGGACTCAATGAGCAGTTCTTC. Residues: CASSAGLNEQFF.

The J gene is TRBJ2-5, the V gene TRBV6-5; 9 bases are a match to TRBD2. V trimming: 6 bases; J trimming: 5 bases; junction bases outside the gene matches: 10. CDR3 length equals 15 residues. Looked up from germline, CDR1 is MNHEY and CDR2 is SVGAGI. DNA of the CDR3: TGTGCCAGCAGCCGGGCGGGAGGGATAGCCGAGACCCAGTACTTC. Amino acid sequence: CASSRAGGIAETQYF.

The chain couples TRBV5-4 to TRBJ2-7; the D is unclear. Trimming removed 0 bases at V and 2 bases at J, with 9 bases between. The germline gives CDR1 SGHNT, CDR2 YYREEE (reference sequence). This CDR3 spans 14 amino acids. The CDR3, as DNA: TGTGCCAGCAGCTTGGACATATTCGCCTACGAGCAGTACTTC. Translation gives CASSLDIFAYEQYF.

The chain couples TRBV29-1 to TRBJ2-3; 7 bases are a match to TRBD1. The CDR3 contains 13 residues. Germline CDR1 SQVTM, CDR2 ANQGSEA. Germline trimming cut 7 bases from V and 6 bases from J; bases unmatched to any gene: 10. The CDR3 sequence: CSGRDSRTDTQYF. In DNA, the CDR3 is TGCAGCGGACGGGACAGCCGGACGGATACGCAGTATTTT.

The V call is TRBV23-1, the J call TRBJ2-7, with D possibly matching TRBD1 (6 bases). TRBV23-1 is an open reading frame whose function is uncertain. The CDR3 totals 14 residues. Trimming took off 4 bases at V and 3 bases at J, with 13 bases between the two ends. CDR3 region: CASSPPGAVYEQYF. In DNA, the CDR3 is TGCGCCAGCAGTCCCCCAGGGGCTGTCTACGAGCAGTACTTC.

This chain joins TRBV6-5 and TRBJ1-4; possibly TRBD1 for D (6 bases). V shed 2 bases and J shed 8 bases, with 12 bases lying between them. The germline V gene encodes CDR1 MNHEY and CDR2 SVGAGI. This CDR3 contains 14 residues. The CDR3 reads CASSYTADSEKLFF. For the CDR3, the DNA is TGTGCCAGCAGTTACACCGCGGACAGCGAAAAACTGTTTTTT.

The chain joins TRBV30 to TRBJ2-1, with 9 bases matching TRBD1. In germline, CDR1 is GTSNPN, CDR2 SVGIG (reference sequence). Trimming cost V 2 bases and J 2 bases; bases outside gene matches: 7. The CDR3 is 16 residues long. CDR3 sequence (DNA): TGTGCCTGGAGTCCCAACGACAGGGGGACCTACAATGAGCAGTTCTTC. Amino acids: CAWSPNDRGTYNEQFF.

The CDR3 loop reads CATSRGTSYEQYF. The CDR3 DNA reads TGTGCCACCAGCAGAGGTACTAGCTACGAGCAGTACTTC. The rearrangement links TRBV15 to TRBJ2-7, with D perhaps matching TRBD2 (5 bases). The CDR3 runs 13 residues. V shed 1 base and J shed 3 bases, with 7 bases lying between them. Germline V gene data show CDR1 as LNHNV and CDR2 as YYDKDF (reference sequence).

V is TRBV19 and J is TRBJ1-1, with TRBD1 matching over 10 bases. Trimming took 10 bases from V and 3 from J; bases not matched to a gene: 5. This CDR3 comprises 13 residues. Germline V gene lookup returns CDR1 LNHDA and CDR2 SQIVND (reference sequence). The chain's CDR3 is CATTDRGYTEAFF. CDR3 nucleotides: TGTGCCACCACGGACAGGGGGTACACTGAAGCTTTCTTT.

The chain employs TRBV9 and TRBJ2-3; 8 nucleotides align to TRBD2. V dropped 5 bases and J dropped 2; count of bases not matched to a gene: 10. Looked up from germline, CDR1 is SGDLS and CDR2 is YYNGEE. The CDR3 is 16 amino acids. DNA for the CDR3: TGTGCCAGCAGTCTTACCCCGGGACTAGTCACAGATACGCAGTATTTT. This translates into CASSLTPGLVTDTQYF.

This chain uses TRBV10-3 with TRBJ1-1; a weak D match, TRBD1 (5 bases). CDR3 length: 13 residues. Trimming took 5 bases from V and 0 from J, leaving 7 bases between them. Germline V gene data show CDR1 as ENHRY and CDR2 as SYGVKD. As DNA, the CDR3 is TGTGCCATCAGTAAGGACATGAACACTGAAGCTTTCTTT. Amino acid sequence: CAISKDMNTEAFF.

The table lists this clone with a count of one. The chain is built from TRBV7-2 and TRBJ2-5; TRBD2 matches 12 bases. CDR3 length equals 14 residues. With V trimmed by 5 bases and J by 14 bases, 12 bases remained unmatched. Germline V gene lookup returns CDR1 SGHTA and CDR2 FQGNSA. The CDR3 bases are TGTGCCAGCAGCCTCAAACTAGCGGGAGGTGTTTTTTACTTC. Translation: CASSLKLAGGVFYF.

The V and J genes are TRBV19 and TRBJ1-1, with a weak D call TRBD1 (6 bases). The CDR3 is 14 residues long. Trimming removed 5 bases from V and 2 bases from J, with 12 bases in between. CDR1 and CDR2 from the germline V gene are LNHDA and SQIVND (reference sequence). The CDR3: CASSGRQDNTEAFF. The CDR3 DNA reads TGTGCCAGTAGTGGGCGACAGGATAACACTGAAGCTTTCTTT.

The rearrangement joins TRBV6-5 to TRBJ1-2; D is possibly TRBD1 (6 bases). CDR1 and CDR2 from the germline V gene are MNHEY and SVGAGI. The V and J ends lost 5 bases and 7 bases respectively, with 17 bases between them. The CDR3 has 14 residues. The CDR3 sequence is CASSSREQGGGYTF. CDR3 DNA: TGTGCCAGCAGTAGCAGGGAACAGGGTGGTGGCTACACCTTC.

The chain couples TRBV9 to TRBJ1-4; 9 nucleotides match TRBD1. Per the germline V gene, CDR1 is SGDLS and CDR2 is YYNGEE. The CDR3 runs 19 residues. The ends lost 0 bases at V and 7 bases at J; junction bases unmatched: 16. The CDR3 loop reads CASSVGTGVPHFSGEKLFF. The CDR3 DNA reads TGTGCCAGCAGCGTAGGGACAGGGGTGCCTCATTTTTCGGGTGAAAAACTGTTTTTT.

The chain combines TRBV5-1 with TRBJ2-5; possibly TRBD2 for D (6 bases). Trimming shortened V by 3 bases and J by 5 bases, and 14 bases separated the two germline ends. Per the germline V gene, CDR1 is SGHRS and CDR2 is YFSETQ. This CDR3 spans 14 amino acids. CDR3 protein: CASSSGGLIETQYF. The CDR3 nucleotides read TGCGCCAGCAGCTCTGGGGGACTTATCGAGACCCAGTACTTC.

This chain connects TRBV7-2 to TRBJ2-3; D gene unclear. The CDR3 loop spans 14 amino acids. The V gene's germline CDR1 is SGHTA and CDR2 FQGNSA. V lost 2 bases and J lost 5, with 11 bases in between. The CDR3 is CASSLTVSGDTQYF. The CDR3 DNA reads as TGTGCCAGCAGCTTAACGGTTTCAGGAGATACGCAGTATTTT.